A few counts support the clone carrying this TCR beta chain. What it recognizes is unknown. These data are taken from a study of Graves' ophthalmopathy and Graves' hyperthyroidism. Broader study findings: With roughly 65% sensitivity and about 78% specificity, the model predicted ophthalmopathy progression.

Scientists amplified the TCR beta CDR3 regions from RNA transcripts. HTBI primers served in a first-round RT-PCR, which a second-round multiplex PCR followed. TCRdb re-analysed the multiplex PCR reads in MiXCR, keeping a single row per CDR3 protein. The sample lists 200,000 to 250,000 distinct CDR3 sequences, 20% to 25% occurring once. This sequence was found in a woman aged 45 to 65 with Graves' ophthalmopathy. The sequencing sample was made of peripheral blood.

Here the CDR3 DNA reads TGTGCCAGCAGCCAAGAAGGTGGGCCCTACGAGCAGTACTTC. Translation gives CASSQEGGPYEQYF. The chain combines TRBV3-1 with TRBJ2-7; D is unclear. Germline CDR1 is LGHDT and CDR2 is YNNKEL (reference sequence). CDR3 length: 14 residues. Trimming cost V 0 bases and J 2 bases, with 8 bases left between them.